This T cell receptor beta chain was recovered during a study of glioma-infiltrating T cells after dendritic cell vaccination. Study at large: Dendritic cells derived from monocytes and pulsed with autologous tumor lysate formed the vaccine. Dendritic cell vaccine was injected intradermally three times, biweekly.

Time point in this sample: after dendritic cell vaccination, including at tumor progression/relapse. Up to about 2 ug genomic DNA was used for TCRB CDR3 amplification. Data came from immunoSEQ multiplex PCR; TCRdb stores just in-frame clones and leaves some out. The sample lists about 82,000 clones, under 85% occurring once. Between the trimmed V and J ends, which lost 3 bases and 6 bases, there was a span of 14 bases. Germline lookup yields CDR1 KGHSH and CDR2 LQKENI. This CDR3 has 14 amino acids. This specimen was blood, taken after dendritic cell vaccination. The chain employs TRBV18 and TRBJ1-1, with TRBD1 as a possible D gene (5 bases). The origin of this receptor is a human donor with glioblastoma. CDR3 nucleotide sequence: TGTGCCAGCTCACCGCTTCAGGGAAATCCTGAAGCTTTCTTT. Its protein product is CASSPLQGNPEAFF. Combining the CDR3 with reference TRBV18 and TRBJ1-1 gives the whole variable domain NAGVMQNPRHLVRRRGQEARLRCSPMKGHSHVYWYRQLPEEGLKFMVYLQKENIIDESGMPKERFSAEFPKEGPSILRIQQVVRGDSAAYFCASSPLQGNPEAFFGQGTRLTVV.